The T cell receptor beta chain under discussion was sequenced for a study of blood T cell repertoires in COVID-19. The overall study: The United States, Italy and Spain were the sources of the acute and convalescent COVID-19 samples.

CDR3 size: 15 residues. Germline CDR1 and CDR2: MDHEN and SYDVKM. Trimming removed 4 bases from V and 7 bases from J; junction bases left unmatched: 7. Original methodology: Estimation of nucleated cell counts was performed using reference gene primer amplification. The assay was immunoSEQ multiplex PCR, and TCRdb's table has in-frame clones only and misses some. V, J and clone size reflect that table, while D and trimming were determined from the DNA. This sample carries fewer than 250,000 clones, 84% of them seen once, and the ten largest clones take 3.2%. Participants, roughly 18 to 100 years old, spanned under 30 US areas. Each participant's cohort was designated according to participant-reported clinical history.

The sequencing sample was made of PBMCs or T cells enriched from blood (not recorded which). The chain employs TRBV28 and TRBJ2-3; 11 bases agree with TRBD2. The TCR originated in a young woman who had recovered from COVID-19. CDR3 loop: CASSSSSGGKYTQYF. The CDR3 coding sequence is TGTGCCAGCAGTTCCTCTAGCGGGGGGAAATATACGCAGTATTTT.